The entry below gives a single TCR beta chain sequence along with its context. TCRdb's table, derived via immunoSEQ multiplex PCR, lists solely in-frame clones and lacks some. The data contain about 240,000 clones, about 80% of them singletons. This sample was included in a study of Tregs in tolerant kidney transplant recipients. This CDR3 region has 14 residues. The germline V gene encodes CDR1 ENHRY and CDR2 SYGVKD. Trimming removed 11 bases at V and 5 bases at J, with 21 bases between. The J gene is TRBJ2-5, the V gene TRBV10-3; maybe TRBD2 (5 bases). The sequencing sample was made of CD4+ T cells from blood. The receptor was derived from a human donor in good health. In DNA form, the CDR3 reads TGTGCCGCCTCCAATTCTCGGGGTCGGGAGACCCAGTACTTC. Its protein product is CAASNSRGRETQYF.